This T cell receptor (beta chain) was observed in a study of beta chain features in type 1 diabetes. Overall study: No patient-donor differences in age, gender, total cells or subset yield. Regarding the study as a whole: A potential PCR bias toward shorter templates would be equal in patient and control samples. Naive, central memory and Treg TCRB repertoires appeared more alike in patients than in healthy donors. The analysis here could not establish whether HLA type shapes TCRB rearrangement.

For this clone: Its specificity is not known.

The investigators reverse transcribed all of the isolated RNA, so they sequenced expressed TCRB transcripts. TCRdb's table, derived via immunoSEQ multiplex PCR, lists solely in-frame clones and lacks some. The table includes roughly 40,000 clones, 55% to 70% detected once. The V gene's germline CDR1 is SGHTA and CDR2 FQGNSA. Deletions cut 6 bases from V and 3 bases from J, with 12 bases between. This CDR3 comprises 13 residues. The chain is built from TRBV7-2 and TRBJ2-7; no definite D call. The sample consisted of Tregs from blood. The TCR originated in a young woman in good health. The CDR3 is CASSTAFGYEQYF. The CDR3 DNA sequence: TGTGCCAGCAGTACAGCCTTTGGCTACGAGCAGTACTTC.